This T cell receptor (beta chain) was obtained from a study of cytotoxic CD8 clonotypes in ibrutinib-treated CLL. About the study: Responses: approximately 25 partial, 2 complete; after median around 70 months, roughly 15 stayed remitted, around twelve progressed. Findings of the study overall: An increase in clonality occurred at ibrutinib response, followed by a return toward baseline at progression.

The germline gives CDR1 MNHEY, CDR2 SMNVEV (reference sequence). The CDR3 spans 15 residues. After removal of 8 bases from V and 6 bases from J, the junction contained 11 bases not matched to a gene. On this clone itself: The antigen remains unidentified.

Profiled with immunoSEQ multiplex PCR; TCRdb holds only in-frame clones, not every one. Of 19,000 or so clones listed, 50% to 75% are singletons. This specimen consisted of PBMCs, obtained after 12 months of ibrutinib treatment. This chain uses TRBV27 with TRBJ2-2, with 8 bases aligning to TRBD1. This clonotype was sampled from a human donor with chronic lymphocytic leukemia. The CDR3 DNA is TGTGCCAGCCAGGGGGCGGGAAGGGGTGCCGGGGAGCTGTTTTTT. Translated, it gives CASQGAGRGAGELFF.